This section outlines one T cell receptor beta chain sequence together with its context. The data are from a study of blood T cells in healthy people across ages. A second PCR, run for about 7 to 11 cycles, used a sample-barcoded 5' primer plus a J-beta primer mix. TCRdb used MiXCR to reprocess the 5' RACE reads, holding one entry per CDR3 protein. Among 1.8 million or so distinct CDR3 sequences listed, about 39% were seen once. V dropped 4 bases and J dropped 2 bases, with 20 bases sitting between them. Germline CDR1 is SGDLS and CDR2 is YYNGEE. This CDR3 has 17 residues. The rearrangement joins TRBV9 to TRBJ2-3; D may be TRBD1 or TRBD2 (5 bases each). The material sequenced was blood. The sequence came from a human donor in good health. CDR3 region: CASSSDGTAPSTDTQYF. The CDR3, as DNA: TGTGCCAGCAGCTCCGATGGGACGGCCCCATCCACAGATACGCAGTATTTT.